This is a list of T cell receptor beta chains from one sample in a study of cytomegalovirus exposure and HLA in healthy donors. Sequencing used immunoSEQ multiplex PCR; TCRdb keeps in-frame clones, though not all of them. The repertoire holds some 30,000 clones, with 35% to 55% as singletons. The sequenced material came from PBMCs. All receptors derive from a woman aged 45-59 years in good health and CMV-seronegative. Both conserved end residues are trimmed from each CDR3. Not all rows give a size; the values are once, few, many and, for expanded clones, a class.

>TRBV7-8|few|TRBJ2-1
ASSLTGSYNEQF
>TRBV11-2|few|TRBJ1-1
ASSRQPNTEAF
>TRBV7-3|NA|TRBJ2-1
ASSRAAGNEQF
>TRBV6-6|NA|TRBJ1-1
ASSYSAQNTEAF
>TRBV7-8|NA|TRBJ1-1
ASSLALAQTEAF
>TRBV15|NA|TRBJ2-3
ATSRTSGGIDTQY
>TRBV18|few|TRBJ2-2
ASSPWTDPSGELF
>TRBV5-5|NA|TRBJ1-1
ASSPTVVNTEAF
>TRBV5-4|NA|TRBJ2-5
ASSPGQGIETQY
>TRBV2|NA|TRBJ2-7
ASSEDYTTRGASYEQY
>TRBV4-2|NA|TRBJ2-7
ASSQDRQGGSYEQY
>TRBV19|once|TRBJ2-1
ASSQINEQF
>TRBV5-8|NA|TRBJ2-7
ASSLADGTYEQY
>TRBV6-5|NA|TRBJ1-1
ASSYSLDRGLTEAF
>TRBV9|NA|TRBJ1-1
ASSPSDVDMNTEAF
>TRBV14|few|TRBJ1-1
ASSQQGALGTEAF
>TRBV19|NA|TRBJ2-2
ASSISLADTGELF
>TRBV7-3|NA|TRBJ2-1
ASSPTSGGGNEQF
>TRBV10-3|NA|TRBJ1-2
AISESVGLGANYGYT
>TRBV27|few|TRBJ1-1
ASSQNRGPMNTEAF
>TRBV27|NA|TRBJ1-1
ASSLTVNTEAF
>TRBV2|NA|TRBJ2-3
ASSYPIPTTSTDTQY
>TRBV29-1|few|TRBJ2-7
SVKQGSCEQY
>TRBV7-8|few|TRBJ1-6
ASSLMNSPLH
>TRBV11-2|few|TRBJ2-3
ASSLDQGPTDTQY
>TRBV28|NA|TRBJ2-3
ASSLRGPTDTQY
>TRBV7-8|NA|TRBJ2-6
ASSLMGQTSAGANVLT
>TRBV27|NA|TRBJ1-4
ASSSPLKAGANEKLF
>TRBV5-6|few|TRBJ2-1
ASSLGPNYNEQF
>TRBV15|NA|TRBJ1-5
ATSRVRGQSQPQH
>TRBV18|NA|TRBJ2-7
ASSPGHEQY
>TRBV19|NA|TRBJ1-5
ASSITYYSNQPQH
>TRBV10-3|NA|TRBJ1-4
ASNRVGEKLF
>TRBV29-1|few|TRBJ2-2
SVEGTIGTGELF
>TRBV19|NA|TRBJ2-1
ASSVTSWLAGGTAWNEQF
>TRBV7-9|NA|TRBJ2-3
ASSSLLAGGQDTQY
>TRBV5-1|few|TRBJ2-3
ASSRTTDTDTQY
>TRBV4-2|NA|TRBJ2-1
ASSQEYSGTYNEQF
>TRBV7-9|NA|TRBJ2-7
ATSRLQTSGGEQY
>TRBV9|few|TRBJ1-3
ASSAFVRGSGNTIY
>TRBV7-2|once|TRBJ2-5
ASSSGAGGQETQY
>TRBV7-9|NA|TRBJ2-5
ASSLGRVGRETQY
>TRBV6-5|NA|TRBJ2-2
ASSYSTNTGELF
>TRBV7-2|NA|TRBJ2-7
ASSPSTSGNYEQY
>TRBV7-9|few|TRBJ2-7
ASSPPSSYEQY
>TRBV30|NA|TRBJ2-7
AWSTRGRPYEQY
>TRBV19|NA|TRBJ2-2
ASSIRSGRQSNTGELF
>TRBV5-4|NA|TRBJ2-7
ASSFDRAHEQY
>TRBV13|few|TRBJ2-1
ASSSLDRAQYNEQF